This TCR beta chain was captured in a study of Tregs in tolerant kidney transplant recipients. V was clipped by 3 bases and J by 3 bases; unmatched bases: 4. Germline V gives CDR1 SGHDT, CDR2 YYEEEE. This CDR3 contains 16 residues. General study results and limits: Biological reproducibility was not directly addressed, but technical replication error appeared minimal.

Thawed PBMCs were FACS-sorted into unstimulated CD4+CD25+CD127- regulatory T cells, CD4+CD25- non-regulatory cells, CD4 and CD8 cells. About this clone itself: As yet, its antigen is unknown.

Only in-frame clones appear in the TCRdb table, and some are missing; sequencing was by immunoSEQ multiplex PCR. Counted here are some 88,000 clones, 90% to 95% occurring once; the ten biggest clones make up 4.7%. This TCR was recovered from a human donor in good health. The V and J genes are TRBV5-6 and TRBJ2-3; TRBD2 aligns across 13 bases. The sample consisted of CD8+ T cells from blood. The DNA of the CDR3 is TGTGCCAGCAGCTCTGGACTAGCGGGAGTAACAGATACGCAGTATTTT. It translates to CASSSGLAGVTDTQYF.